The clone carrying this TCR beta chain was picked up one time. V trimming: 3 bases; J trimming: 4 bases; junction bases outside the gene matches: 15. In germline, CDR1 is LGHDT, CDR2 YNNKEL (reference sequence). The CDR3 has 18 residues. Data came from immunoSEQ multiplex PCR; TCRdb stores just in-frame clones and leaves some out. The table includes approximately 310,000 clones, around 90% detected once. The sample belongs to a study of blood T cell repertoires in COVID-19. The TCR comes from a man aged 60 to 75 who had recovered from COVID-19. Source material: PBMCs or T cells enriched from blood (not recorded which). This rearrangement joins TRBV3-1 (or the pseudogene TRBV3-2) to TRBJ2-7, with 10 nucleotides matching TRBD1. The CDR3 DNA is TGTGCCAGCAGCCACGGCCCCGGGGCCGGGACAGGGGTTTACGAGCAGTACTTC. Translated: CASSHGPGAGTGVYEQYF.